This paragraph covers one T cell receptor (beta chain) sequence. Its cognate antigen is unknown. This entry comes from a study of T-cell memory formation after mild COVID-19. The length of the CDR3 is 15 residues. V was trimmed by 7 bases and J by 7 bases, leaving 22 bases between them. Germline V gene sequence: CDR1 MNHEY, CDR2 SVGAGI. Each CDR3 protein gets one entry after TCRdb re-called the 5' RACE reads with MiXCR. The sample yields some 120,000 distinct CDR3 sequences, approximately 5.9% seen once. General study findings and limits: Within pre-infection memory, some responding clones were found, suggesting cross-reactive memory joined.

This sequence joins TRBV6-5 and TRBJ1-2; the D gene is possibly TRBD1 (5 bases). The sequence came from an adult woman who had mild COVID-19 (a few samples of this study predate the infection). Cell type and time point are not known. The sequenced sample was PBMCs or a T cell subset sorted from them (not recorded which). The chain's CDR3 is CASTTTWGRSVGYTF. CDR3 nucleotide sequence: TGTGCCAGCACCACGACTTGGGGGAGGTCTGTTGGCTACACCTTC.